One T cell receptor (beta chain) is described in this entry. Its specificity is unknown. The entry originates in a study of OX40 agonist ivuxolimab in advanced cancers. Findings and caveats of the study: The study did not work out the antigen specificity of the expanded peripheral T cells.

Measured with immunoSEQ multiplex PCR; TCRdb has only the in-frame clones, and not every one. Found here are 75,000 to 95,000 clones, 92% of them singletons; the top ten hold roughly 0.5%. On cycle 4 day 1 and cycle 7 day 1, as well as at baseline, blood was sampled. Germline CDR1 is MNHEY and CDR2 is SVGAGI. V lost 6 bases and J lost 9; bases outside the gene matches: 5. The CDR3 has 13 residues. The starting material was CD4+ or CD8+ T cells sorted from blood, obtained in a trial of the OX40 agonist ivuxolimab. This sequence joins TRBV6-5 and TRBJ1-5; 10 nucleotides align to TRBD1. The TCR sequence derives from an adult with an advanced solid tumor such as melanoma, head and neck, liver or kidney cancer. In DNA form, the CDR3 reads TGTGCCAGCAGATCGGGACAGGGGTGGCCCCAGCATTTT. Translation: CASRSGQGWPQHF.